This T cell receptor beta chain was identified during a study of shared clonotypes between healthy human individuals. This clone was seen a handful of times. The CDR3 loop spans 14 amino acids. Trimming took off 1 base at V and 2 bases at J, with 7 bases between the two ends. In germline, CDR1 is MDHEN, CDR2 SYDVKM. Generated by immunoSEQ multiplex PCR, the TCRdb table keeps only in-frame clones and is missing some. The sample holds some 1,100,000 clones, 70% to 80% seen once. Sequenced material: memory CD4+ T cells from PBMCs. Noted subset: CD45RA-negative fraction. This sequence joins TRBV28 and TRBJ2-3; maybe TRBD1 (6 bases). The clonotype originates from a man younger than 35 in good health. Some clones in this sample may be carry-over from other donors' samples. The CDR3, as DNA: TGTGCCAGCAGTTTATACAGGGACACAGATACGCAGTATTTT. Translation: CASSLYRDTDTQYF.